The sequence of this T cell receptor beta chain was determined in a study of neurological immune-mediated disorders. Regarding the study as a whole: Private repertoires in all groups were suggested by the absence of shared CDR3 amino acid sequences among expanded clones across subjects.

cDNA synthesis was performed by 5'RACE with 10-nucleotide random UMIs. Over 200 million TCR-beta sequences from 15-18 subjects were obtained in each sequencing run. TCRdb re-called the 5' RACE reads through MiXCR, storing one row per CDR3 protein. In the table there are about 59,000 distinct CDR3 sequences, 24% of which are singletons. Time point meaning: technical triplicate 2. This clonotype appeared many times. Its target is unknown. The CDR3 runs 16 residues. V lost 6 bases and J 1 base, leaving 18 bases between the germline ends. The germline gives CDR1 MDHEN, CDR2 SYDVKM. This receptor was obtained from a man in his 60s with HTLV-1-associated myelopathy (HAM/TSP). This sequence joins TRBV28 and TRBJ2-5; TRBD1 might be the D (6 bases). Sequenced: PBMCs. The CDR3 region is CASRDLVGARQETQYF. The CDR3 region has the DNA TGTGCCAGCAGGGACCTGGTGGGGGCGCGCCAAGAGACCCAGTACTTC.